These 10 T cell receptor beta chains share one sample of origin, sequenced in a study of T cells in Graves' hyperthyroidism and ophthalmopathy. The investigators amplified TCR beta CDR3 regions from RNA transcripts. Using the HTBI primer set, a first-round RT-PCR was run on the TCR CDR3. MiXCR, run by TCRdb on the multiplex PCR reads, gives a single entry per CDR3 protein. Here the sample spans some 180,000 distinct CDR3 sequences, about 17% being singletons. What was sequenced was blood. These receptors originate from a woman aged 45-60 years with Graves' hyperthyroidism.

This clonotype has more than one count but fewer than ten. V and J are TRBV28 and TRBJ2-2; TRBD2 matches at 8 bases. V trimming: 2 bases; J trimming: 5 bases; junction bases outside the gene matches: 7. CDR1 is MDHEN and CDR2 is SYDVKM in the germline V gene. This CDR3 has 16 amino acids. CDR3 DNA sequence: TGTGCCAGCAGTTTAAGTAGCGGGGTTGGGACCGGGGAGCTGTTTTTT. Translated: CASSLSSGVGTGELFF.

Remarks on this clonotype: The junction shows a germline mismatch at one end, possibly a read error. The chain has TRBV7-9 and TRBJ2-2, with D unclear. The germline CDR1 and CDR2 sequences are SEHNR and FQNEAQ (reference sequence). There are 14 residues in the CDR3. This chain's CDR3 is CASTLPLGTGELFF. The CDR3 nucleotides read TGTGCCAGCACCTTACCGTTAGGGACCGGGGAGCTGTTTTTT.

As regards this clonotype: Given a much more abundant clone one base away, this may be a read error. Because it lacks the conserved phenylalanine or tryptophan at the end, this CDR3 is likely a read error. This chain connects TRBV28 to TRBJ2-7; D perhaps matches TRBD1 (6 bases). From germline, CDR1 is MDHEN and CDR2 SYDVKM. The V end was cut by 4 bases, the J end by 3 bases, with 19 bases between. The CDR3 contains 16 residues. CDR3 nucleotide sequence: TGTGCCAGCAGTTACCCTCCCCATCTGGACAGCTACGAGCAGTACCTC. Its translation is CASSYPPHLDSYEQYL.

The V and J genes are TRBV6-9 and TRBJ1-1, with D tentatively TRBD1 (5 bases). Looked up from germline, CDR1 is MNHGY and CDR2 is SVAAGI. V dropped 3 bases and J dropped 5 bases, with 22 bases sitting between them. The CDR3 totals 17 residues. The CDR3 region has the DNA TGTGCCAGCAGTTACTTAAAAGAGGGGCGCGCCGGGACTGAAGCTTTCTTT. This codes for CASSYLKEGRAGTEAFF.

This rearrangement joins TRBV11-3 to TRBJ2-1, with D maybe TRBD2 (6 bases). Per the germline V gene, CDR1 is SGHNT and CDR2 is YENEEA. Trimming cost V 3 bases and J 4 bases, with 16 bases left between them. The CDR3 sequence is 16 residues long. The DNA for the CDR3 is TGTGCCAGCAGCTTGCTCCAACCCGGGGGTTACAATGAGCAGTTCTTC. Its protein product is CASSLLQPGGYNEQFF. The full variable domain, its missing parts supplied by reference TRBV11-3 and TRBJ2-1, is EAGVVQSPRYKIIEKKQPVAFWCNPISGHNTLYWYLQNLGQGPELLIRYENEEAVDDSQLPKDRFSAERLKGVDSTLKIQPAELGDSAVYLCASSLLQPGGYNEQFFGPGTRLTVL.

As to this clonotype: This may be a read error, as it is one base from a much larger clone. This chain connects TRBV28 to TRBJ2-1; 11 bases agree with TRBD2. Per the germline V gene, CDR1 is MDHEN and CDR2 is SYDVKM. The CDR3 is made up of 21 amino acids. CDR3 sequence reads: CASSLLFRVSGRAGSHNEQFF. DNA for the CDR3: TGTGCCAGCAGTTTATTATTCCGGGTTAGCGGGAGGGCCGGCTCCCACAATGAGCAGTTCTTC.

CDR3 amino acids: CATRPGQPNTEAFF. In DNA, the CDR3 is TGTGCCACCCGACCGGGACAACCGAACACTGAAGCTTTCTTT. The chain uses TRBV7-9 and TRBJ1-1; possibly TRBD1 for D (6 bases). Trimming took 10 bases from V and 1 from J, leaving 16 bases between them. The CDR3 has 14 amino acids. Germline-derived CDR1 and CDR2 are SEHNR and FQNEAQ (reference sequence).

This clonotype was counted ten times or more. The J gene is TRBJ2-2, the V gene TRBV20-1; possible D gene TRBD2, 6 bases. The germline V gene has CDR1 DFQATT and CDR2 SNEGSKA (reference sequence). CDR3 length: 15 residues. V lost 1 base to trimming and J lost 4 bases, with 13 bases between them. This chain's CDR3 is CSARVSGGPTGELFF. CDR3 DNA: TGCAGTGCTAGAGTTAGCGGAGGGCCCACCGGGGAGCTGTTTTTT.

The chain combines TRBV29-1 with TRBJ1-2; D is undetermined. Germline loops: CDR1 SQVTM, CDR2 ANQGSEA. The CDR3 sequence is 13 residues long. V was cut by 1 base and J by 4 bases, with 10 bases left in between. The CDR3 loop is CSVEAAGPYGYTF. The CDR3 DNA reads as TGCAGCGTTGAAGCGGCAGGTCCCTATGGCTACACCTTC.

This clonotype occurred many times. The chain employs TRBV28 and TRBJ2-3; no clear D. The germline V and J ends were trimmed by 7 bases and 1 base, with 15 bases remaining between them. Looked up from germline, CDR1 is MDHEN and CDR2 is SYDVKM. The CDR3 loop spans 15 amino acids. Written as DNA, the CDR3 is TGTGCCAGCACACCCAAGAGACGGGGCACAGATACGCAGTATTTT. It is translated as CASTPKRRGTDTQYF.